One and the same sample provided the 13 T cell receptor beta chains below, sequenced in a study of blood T cell repertoires in COVID-19. Using immunoSEQ multiplex PCR, the repertoire was profiled, and TCRdb retains in-frame clones only, with some absent. In the table there are over 200,000 clones, around 80% of which are singletons. The sequenced sample consisted of peripheral blood. The receptors here all came from an elderly man with acute or convalescent COVID-19.

The rearrangement uses TRBV6-5 and TRBJ1-2; tentatively, D is TRBD1 (5 bases). Germline V gene sequence: CDR1 MNHEY, CDR2 SVGAGI. The CDR3 runs 16 residues. V lost 0 bases, J lost 6 bases, and 17 bases lay in between. The CDR3 DNA reads TGTGCCAGCAGTTACTCGACACGGGGGGAAGTTGATGGCTACACCTTC. As protein: CASSYSTRGEVDGYTF.

The chain links TRBV18 to TRBJ1-5; D gene uncertain. V was trimmed by 0 bases and J by 3 bases, leaving 6 bases between them. Germline CDR1 is KGHSH and CDR2 is LQKENI. This CDR3 comprises 14 residues. CDR3 bases: TGTGCCAGCTCACCACCACAGCCCAATCAGCCCCAGCATTTT. As protein: CASSPPQPNQPQHF.

V gene TRBV18 combines with J gene TRBJ2-7; perhaps TRBD1 as D (5 bases). Trimming removed 2 bases at V and 1 base at J, with 12 bases between. CDR1 is KGHSH, CDR2 LQKENI, per germline. CDR3 length equals 15 residues. The CDR3: CASSPGITGSYEQYF. In DNA, the CDR3 is TGTGCCAGCTCACCAGGGATCACAGGATCCTACGAGCAGTACTTC.

The gene calls are TRBV7-3 and TRBJ2-1; D possibly corresponds to TRBD1 (5 bases). The germline gives CDR1 SGHTA, CDR2 FQGTGA. The V end lost 1 base, the J end lost 2 bases, and 9 bases lay between the germline ends. This CDR3 comprises 15 residues. The CDR3 bases are TGTGCCAGCAGCTTAAGCAGGGTAGCCTACAATGAGCAGTTCTTC. It yields the protein CASSLSRVAYNEQFF.

The rearrangement links TRBV2 to TRBJ2-5; 8 positions agree with TRBD1. The CDR3 has 14 residues. From germline, CDR1 is SNHLY and CDR2 FYNNEI. V trimming: 7 bases; J trimming: 4 bases; junction bases outside the gene matches: 8. The CDR3 here is CASTIRQGTETQYF. CDR3 in DNA: TGTGCCAGCACTATCAGACAGGGGACAGAGACCCAGTACTTC.

The chain links TRBV7-2 to TRBJ2-7; D remains unclear. CDR1 SGHTA and CDR2 FQGNSA come from the germline V gene. The CDR3 is made up of 16 amino acids. V was trimmed by 5 bases and J by 4 bases, leaving 21 bases between them. The CDR3 bases are TGTGCCAGCAGCCCTTCCTTGATCCTAGTCCGGTACGAGCAGTACTTC. It translates to CASSPSLILVRYEQYF. Full variable domain (remainder filled in from reference TRBV7-2 and TRBJ2-7): GAGVSQSPSNKVTEKGKDVELRCDPISGHTALYWYRQSLGQGLEFLIYFQGNSAPDKSGLPSDRFSAERTGGSVSTLTIQRTQQEDSAVYLCASSPSLILVRYEQYFGPGTRLTVT.

The rearrangement uses TRBV7-9 and TRBJ2-4; TRBD2 matches at 10 bases. CDR1 is SEHNR, CDR2 FQNEAQ, per germline (reference sequence). Losses at the gene ends were 5 bases for V and 9 bases for J; bases not matched to a gene: 4. This CDR3 is built from 13 residues. CDR3 nucleotide sequence: TGTGCCAGCAGCCCTAGCGGGGGAGGCATTCAGTACTTC. Protein: CASSPSGGGIQYF. Drawing the rest from reference TRBV7-9 and TRBJ2-4, the complete variable domain is DTGVSQNPRHKITKRGQNVTFRCDPISEHNRLYWYRQTLGQGPEFLTYFQNEAQLEKSRLLSDRFSAERPKGSFSTLEIQRTEQGDSAMYLCASSPSGGGIQYFGAGTRLSVL.

The chain is built from TRBV6-5 and TRBJ2-4; possibly TRBD1 for D (6 bases). V was clipped by 8 bases and J by 4 bases, with 12 bases between them. CDR1 MNHEY and CDR2 SVGAGI come from the germline V gene. This CDR3 spans 13 amino acids. This chain's CDR3 is CASGAGVKNIQYF. The CDR3 coding sequence is TGTGCCAGCGGGGCAGGGGTTAAAAACATTCAGTACTTC.

V gene TRBV5-4 combines with J gene TRBJ1-2; the D is unclear. Between the trimmed V and J ends, which lost 0 bases and 2 bases, there was a span of 8 bases. CDR3 length equals 14 residues. Per germline, CDR1 SGHNT and CDR2 YYREEE (reference sequence). The CDR3 spells CASSLGPGNYGYTF. The DNA for the CDR3 is TGTGCCAGCAGCTTGGGCCCGGGAAACTATGGCTACACCTTC. Complete variable domain (other parts from reference TRBV5-4 and TRBJ1-2): ETGVTQSPTHLIKTRGQQVTLRCSSQSGHNTVSWYQQALGQGPQFIFQYYREEENGRGNFPPRFSGLQFPNYSSELNVNALELDDSALYLCASSLGPGNYGYTFGSGTRLTVV.

DNA for the CDR3: TGTGCCAGCAGTTCAGGGGCCGTTGAAGCTTTCTTT. It specifies CASSSGAVEAFF. The genes are TRBV2 and TRBJ1-1, with D perhaps TRBD1 (6 bases). The V and J ends lost 5 bases and 7 bases respectively, with 11 bases between them. CDR3 length: 12 amino acids. Per germline, CDR1 SNHLY and CDR2 FYNNEI.

Only a few counts were recorded for this clone. The genes are TRBV14 and TRBJ1-6; 7 bases align to TRBD1. Unmatched junction bases numbered 4, after V lost 0 bases and J lost 5 bases. Germline V gene data show CDR1 as SGHDN and CDR2 as FVKESK. The CDR3 is 16 amino acids. The CDR3 reads CASSQEGGEDNSPLHF. Written as DNA, the CDR3 is TGTGCCAGCAGCCAAGAAGGGGGCGAGGATAATTCACCCCTCCACTTT.

V and J are TRBV19 and TRBJ1-2; D remains unclear. The V and J ends lost 5 bases and 8 bases respectively, with 12 bases between them. CDR3 size: 12 residues. Germline CDR1 is LNHDA and CDR2 is SQIVND (reference sequence). The chain's CDR3 is CASSPIAGGYTF. The CDR3 DNA reads TGTGCCAGTAGTCCGATCGCAGGAGGCTACACCTTC.

This clone appeared a single time. The chain joins TRBV19 to TRBJ1-4; 8 bases are shared with TRBD1. Germline CDR1 LNHDA, CDR2 SQIVND (reference sequence). V lost 4 bases to trimming and J lost 5 bases; unmatched junction nucleotides: 6. This CDR3 has 15 amino acids. The CDR3 region has the DNA TGTGCCAGTAGTACCAACAGGGGGATGAATGAAAAACTGTTTTTT. This translates into CASSTNRGMNEKLFF.